Following are 18 T cell receptor beta chains from one sample sequenced in a study of T-cell memory formation after mild COVID-19. TCRdb re-called the 5' RACE reads with MiXCR, one entry per CDR3 protein. The sample includes fewer than 400,000 distinct CDR3 sequences, approximately 13% of them seen just once. Sequenced sample: PBMCs or a T cell subset sorted from them (not recorded which). These receptors all come from a man aged 18 to 29 who had mild COVID-19 (a few samples of this study predate the infection). Cell type and time point are not known.

This rearrangement joins TRBV6-2 or TRBV6-3 to TRBJ1-2; D call uncertain. The CDR3 has 12 residues. Trimming pared 4 bases from V and 4 bases from J, leaving 7 bases between. The germline gives CDR1 MNHEY, CDR2 SVGEGT. CDR3 in DNA: TGTGCCAGCAGTTTTCCACCCTATGGCTACACCTTC. Translating gives CASSFPPYGYTF.

This clonotype was observed a few times. V and J are TRBV4-1 and TRBJ2-5; the match to TRBD2 covers 7 bases. The CDR3 spans 14 residues. CDR1 MGHRA and CDR2 YSYEKL come from the germline V gene. Trimming cost V 4 bases and J 5 bases; bases outside gene matches: 7. The CDR3 region is CASSRELATETQYF. CDR3 DNA sequence: TGCGCCAGCAGCCGAGAACTAGCGACTGAGACCCAGTACTTC.

V gene TRBV7-9 combines with J gene TRBJ2-3; 7 positions agree with TRBD1. Germline lookup yields CDR1 SEHNR and CDR2 FQNEAQ (reference sequence). The V segment lost 5 bases and the J segment 2 bases; nucleotides outside the gene matches: 7. The CDR3 has 15 amino acids. In DNA form, the CDR3 reads TGTGCCAGCAGCCCCGGGACAGACCCCACAGATACGCAGTATTTT. This codes for CASSPGTDPTDTQYF.

This clonotype has just a few counts. The rearrangement links TRBV3-1 to TRBJ2-5; D uncertain. Trimming removed 4 bases at V and 5 bases at J, with 14 bases between. Germline V gives CDR1 LGHDT, CDR2 YNNKEL (reference sequence). The CDR3 spans 14 residues. The CDR3 loop is CASSRPPDTETQYF. The CDR3 nucleotides are TGTGCCAGCAGCCGACCTCCCGACACGGAGACCCAGTACTTC.

V gene TRBV6-2 or TRBV6-3 combines with J gene TRBJ2-3; D is possibly TRBD1 (5 bases). Germline lookup yields CDR1 MNHEY and CDR2 SVGEGT. Trimming removed 2 bases from V and 9 bases from J, with 18 bases in between. The CDR3 sequence is 15 residues long. CDR3: CASSYLPRQSKTQYF. The CDR3 bases are TGTGCCAGCAGTTACCTGCCGAGACAGAGTAAGACGCAGTATTTT.

V gene TRBV7-2 combines with J gene TRBJ2-3; D is ambiguous. The V end lost 4 bases, the J end lost 3 bases, and 8 bases lay between the germline ends. Germline-derived CDR1 and CDR2 are SGHTA and FQGNSA. This CDR3 comprises 13 residues. The chain's CDR3 is CASSSQVTDTQYF. DNA of the CDR3: TGTGCCAGCAGCTCGCAGGTTACAGATACGCAGTATTTT.

This clonotype has a handful of counts. The J gene is TRBJ1-2, the V gene TRBV20-1; D not resolved. This CDR3 contains 12 residues. Germline CDR1 reads DFQATT; CDR2 reads SNEGSKA (reference sequence). With 5 bases removed from V and 5 bases from J, the gap between germline ends came to 12 bases. In DNA, the CDR3 is TGCAGTGCTGGTCCATCCGTTTATGGCTACACCTTC. It encodes CSAGPSVYGYTF.

This clonotype was observed at least ten times. This chain links TRBV5-1 with TRBJ1-1; possible D gene TRBD1, 6 bases. Trimming removed 2 bases at V and 4 bases at J, with 15 bases between. Germline CDR1 and CDR2: SGHRS and YFSETQ. The CDR3 has 15 amino acids. CDR3 in DNA: TGCGCCAGCAGCTTCGACAGGAACAAAGGCACTGAAGCTTTCTTT. This sequence encodes CASSFDRNKGTEAFF.

In this sample, this clonotype turned up a few times. The chain joins TRBV29-1 to TRBJ1-6; the D is unclear. This CDR3 region has 13 residues. From germline, CDR1 is SQVTM and CDR2 ANQGSEA. V was clipped by 4 bases and J by 10 bases, with 14 bases between them. The CDR3 region has the DNA TGCAGCGTTGCAGTGACGACGGAATCACCCCTCCACTTT. As protein: CSVAVTTESPLHF.

This clonotype was detected ten times or more. The genes are TRBV7-2 and TRBJ2-4; 11 nucleotides agree with TRBD2. There are 15 residues in the CDR3. Trimming at V came to 3 bases and at J to 6 bases, leaving 4 bases not matched to a gene. Looked up from germline, CDR1 is SGHTA and CDR2 is FQGNSA. CDR3 region: CASSFIAGGRNIQYF. CDR3 DNA sequence: TGTGCCAGCAGCTTTATAGCGGGGGGGCGAAACATTCAGTACTTC.

V and J are TRBV5-4 and TRBJ2-7; 12 nucleotides match TRBD1. J was trimmed by 3 bases and V by 4 bases; bases with no gene match: 8. Per germline, CDR1 SGHNT and CDR2 YYREEE (reference sequence). The CDR3 is 16 residues long. This chain's CDR3 is CASSPPGQGAGYEQYF. The DNA for the CDR3 is TGTGCCAGCAGCCCTCCGGGACAGGGGGCCGGCTACGAGCAGTACTTC.

The V call is TRBV28, the J call TRBJ2-7; 8 nucleotides match TRBD1. Trimming removed 5 bases from V and 4 bases from J; junction bases left unmatched: 7. CDR3 length: 14 amino acids. The V gene's germline CDR1 is MDHEN and CDR2 SYDVKM. The CDR3 DNA is TGTGCCAGCAGTCCGGGACAGGACGCTTACGAGCAGTACGTC. Residues: CASSPGQDAYEQYV.

The V call is TRBV27, the J call TRBJ2-5; no reliable D call. V shed 6 bases and J shed 5 bases, with 16 bases lying between them. The germline V gene encodes CDR1 MNHEY and CDR2 SMNVEV (reference sequence). The CDR3 contains 14 residues. The CDR3 DNA follows: TGTGCCAGCAGGGTATACATAGCCAGCGAGACCCAGTACTTC. Its translation: CASRVYIASETQYF.

The V gene is TRBV3-1, the J gene TRBJ1-2, with D possibly matching TRBD1 (5 bases). V lost 1 base and J lost 9, with 21 bases in between. The CDR3 is made up of 16 amino acids. The V gene's germline CDR1 is LGHDT and CDR2 YNNKEL (reference sequence). The CDR3 DNA sequence: TGTGCCAGCAGCCAAGGACCCGTGATCGGGACGTCGCGCTACACCTTC. Translation gives CASSQGPVIGTSRYTF.

The chain employs TRBV2 and TRBJ1-1; D is undetermined. CDR3 length: 13 amino acids. V was pared by 7 bases and J by 0 bases, with 9 bases between. Germline CDR1 and CDR2: SNHLY and FYNNEI. The CDR3 reads CASKNSMNTEAFF. The CDR3 region has the DNA TGTGCCAGCAAGAACAGCATGAACACTGAAGCTTTCTTT.

The V call is TRBV28, the J call TRBJ2-1; D is unresolved. Germline V gene lookup returns CDR1 MDHEN and CDR2 SYDVKM. The CDR3 consists of 15 residues. Trimming removed 6 bases from V and 6 bases from J, with 18 bases in between. CDR3 residues: CASSPYGQGGNEQFF. The CDR3 region has the DNA TGTGCCAGCAGCCCCTATGGGCAAGGTGGCAATGAGCAGTTCTTC.

This clonotype has ten or more counts. The chain is built from TRBV5-1 and TRBJ2-3; no clear D gene. Germline V gene sequence: CDR1 SGHRS, CDR2 YFSETQ. The germline V and J ends were trimmed by 2 bases and 8 bases, with 9 bases remaining between them. The CDR3 runs to 12 residues. CDR3 coding DNA: TGCGCCAGCAGCTTTGACACCGCTACGCAGTATTTT. Residues: CASSFDTATQYF.

The V call is TRBV7-2, the J call TRBJ1-2, with 10 bases aligning to TRBD1. CDR1 is SGHTA, CDR2 FQGNSA, per germline. V lost 0 bases to trimming and J lost 8 bases; unmatched junction nucleotides: 15. There are 18 residues in the CDR3. CDR3 amino acids: CASSLARISTGGARGYTF. CDR3 nucleotides: TGTGCCAGCAGCTTAGCGCGGATTTCGACAGGGGGCGCGAGGGGCTACACCTTC.